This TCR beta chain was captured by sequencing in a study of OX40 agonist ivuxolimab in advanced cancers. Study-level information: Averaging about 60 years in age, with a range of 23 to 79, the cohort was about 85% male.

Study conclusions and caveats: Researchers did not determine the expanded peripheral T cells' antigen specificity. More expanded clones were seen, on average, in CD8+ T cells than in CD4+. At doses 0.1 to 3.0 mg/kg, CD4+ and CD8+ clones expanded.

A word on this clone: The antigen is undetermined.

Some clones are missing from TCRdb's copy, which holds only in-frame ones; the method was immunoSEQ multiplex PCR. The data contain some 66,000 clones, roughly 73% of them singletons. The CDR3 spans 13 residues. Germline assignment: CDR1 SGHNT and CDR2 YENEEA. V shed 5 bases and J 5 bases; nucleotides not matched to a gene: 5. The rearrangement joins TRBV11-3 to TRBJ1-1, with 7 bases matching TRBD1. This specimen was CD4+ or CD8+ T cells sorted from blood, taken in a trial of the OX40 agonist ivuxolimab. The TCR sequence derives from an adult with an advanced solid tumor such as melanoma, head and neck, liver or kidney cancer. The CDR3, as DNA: TGTGCCAGCAGCCGACAGGGAGGTACTGAAGCTTTCTTT. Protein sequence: CASSRQGGTEAFF.